This is a list of T cell receptor beta chains from one sample in a study of CXCR3-negative and CXCR3-positive naive CD8 T cells. From the 5' RACE reads, TCRdb lists one entry per CDR3 protein and no DNA. The data show over 100,000 distinct CDR3 sequences, and the top ten clones hold approximately 0.46%. Sequencing was done on a sample of naive CXCR3- CD8+ T cells from blood. These receptors all stem from a human donor in good health. Some clones in this sample may be carry-over from other donors' samples. CDR3s include the opening cysteine and the closing phenylalanine or tryptophan.

>TRBJ2-1|TRBV28
CASSFPIWGFIKSSSYNEQFF
>TRBJ2-7|TRBV20-1
CSARDRGAGYEQYF
>TRBJ1-1|TRBV4-3
CASRRQNVLETEAFF
>TRBJ1-2|TRBV11-3
CASSHPRGGYGYTF
>TRBJ2-7|TRBV28
CASSFVVPSSYEQYF
>TRBJ2-7|TRBV7-9
CASSPGHRSYEQYF
>TRBJ2-1|TRBV29-1
CSVEGTSGFSNEQFF
>TRBJ1-6|TRBV9
CASTGTGSSPLHF
>TRBJ2-1|TRBV12-3/TRBV12-4
CASSLIGSNEQFF
>TRBJ2-7|TRBV6-2/TRBV6-3
CASSNPTSGGHYEQYF
>TRBJ1-1|TRBV9
CASSTSGRSEAFF
>TRBJ2-1|TRBV12-3/TRBV12-4
CASSSTSGRDNEQFF
>TRBJ2-7|TRBV20-1
CSARDRDTTYEQYF
>TRBJ1-1|TRBV12-3/TRBV12-4
CASKAGQGNTEAFF
>TRBJ1-6|TRBV21-1
CASSKEDRNPCRSYNSPLHF
>TRBJ2-5|TRBV29-1
CSVSYRGPQETQYF
>TRBJ2-5|TRBV28
CASSFSGKETQYF
>TRBJ2-3|TRBV7-8
CASSLARIGAATDTQYF
>TRBJ1-5|TRBV29-1
CSVVSWTGAQHF
>TRBJ2-1|TRBV2
CASTSKPRQFYNEQFF
>TRBJ2-1|TRBV7-9
CASSSTSGLFF
>TRBJ2-7|TRBV21-1
CASRRRMSRYEQYF
>TRBJ1-1|TRBV5-6
CASSLNGGVEAFF